A selection of T cell receptor beta chains follows, all from one sample in a study of cytomegalovirus exposure and HLA in healthy donors. Here immunoSEQ multiplex PCR was the method, and the copy in TCRdb shows in-frame clones only, minus some. The repertoire has under 80,000 clones, 89% of them found once; the top ten carry 1% to 1.5%. The material sequenced was PBMCs. The receptors come from a woman aged 18-29 years in good health and CMV-seronegative. CDR3s include the opening cysteine and the closing phenylalanine or tryptophan. Each record gives: D gene, clone size, CDR3 length, J gene, V gene, CDR3 protein, CDR3 DNA. A D gene is named only where the DNA matches it firmly. The size entry is marked missing in some rows and otherwise reads once, few, many or a size class.

>TRBD1|once|14|TRBJ1-2|TRBV5-1
CASSLVGQGYGYTF
TGCGCCAGCAGCTTGGTGGGACAGGGATATGGCTACACCTTC
>NA|NA|16|TRBJ2-7|TRBV5-4
CASSLGGAGHSYEQYF
TGTGCCAGCAGCTTGGGGGGAGCGGGACACTCCTACGAGCAGTACTTC
>TRBD1|once|14|TRBJ2-7|TRBV6-5
CASRGRDRGYEQYF
TGTGCCAGCAGGGGCCGGGACAGAGGCTACGAGCAGTACTTC
>TRBD2|once|15|TRBJ2-5|TRBV7-9
CASSWLAGGLETQYF
TGTGCCAGCAGCTGGTTAGCGGGGGGTTTGGAGACCCAGTACTTC
>NA|NA|14|TRBJ2-7|TRBV6-6
CASSYSAGENEQYF
TGTGCCAGCAGTTACTCCGCAGGGGAGAACGAGCAGTACTTC
>NA|NA|16|TRBJ2-7|TRBV2
CASSERVGRVVYEQYF
TGTGCCAGCAGCGAAAGGGTGGGCAGGGTGGTCTACGAGCAGTACTTC
>TRBD1|NA|15|TRBJ1-5|TRBV18
CASSLGQGPTQPQHF
TGTGCCAGCTCACTGGGACAGGGTCCTACTCAGCCCCAGCATTTT
>TRBD1|NA|15|TRBJ1-5|TRBV5-6
CASSNIGQGGQPQHF
TGTGCCAGCAGCAACATAGGACAGGGTGGTCAGCCCCAGCATTTT
>TRBD1|once|13|TRBJ1-2|TRBV7-2
CASSFDRDYGYTF
TGTGCCAGCAGCTTCGACAGGGACTATGGCTACACCTTC
>NA|NA|14|TRBJ2-7|TRBV6-1
CASSARQATYEQYF
TGTGCCAGCAGTGCCCGACAGGCTACCTACGAGCAGTACTTC
>NA|NA|14|TRBJ1-1|TRBV6-5
CASSSPPRGTEAFF
TGTGCCAGCAGTTCACCCCCTCGGGGCACTGAAGCTTTCTTT
>TRBD1|NA|12|TRBJ2-1|TRBV4-1
CASSGGQGVRFF
TGCGCCAGCAGCGGGGGACAGGGGGTCCGGTTCTTC
>TRBD2|NA|16|TRBJ2-3|TRBV28
CASSLGTSGSMFTQYF
TGTGCCAGCAGCCTCGGGACTAGCGGTTCTATGTTTACGCAGTATTTT
>NA|NA|16|TRBJ1-2|TRBV27
CASSPRTVPANYGYTF
TGTGCCAGCAGTCCCAGGACAGTTCCCGCTAACTATGGCTACACCTTC
>NA|NA|17|TRBJ1-5|TRBV28
CASSLKRYRGVNQPQHF
TGTGCCAGCAGTTTAAAACGGTATCGGGGGGTGAATCAGCCCCAGCATTTT
>TRBD2|NA|13|TRBJ2-3|TRBV28
CASERGSTDTQYF
TGTGCCAGCGAGCGGGGTAGCACAGATACGCAGTATTTT
>TRBD2|NA|15|TRBJ2-1|TRBV9
CASSAGAGGRGEQFF
TGTGCCAGCAGCGCCGGTGCGGGGGGCCGCGGTGAGCAGTTCTTC
>TRBD1|few|15|TRBJ1-2|TRBV4-1
CASSQARQGADGYTF
TGCGCCAGCAGCCAAGCCCGACAGGGGGCAGATGGCTACACCTTC
>TRBD1|NA|16|TRBJ1-4|TRBV19
CASSRGTAATNEKLFF
TGTGCCAGTAGTAGAGGGACAGCCGCAACTAATGAAAAACTGTTTTTT
>NA|NA|12|TRBJ2-7|TRBV28
CASRQGQYEQYF
TGTGCCAGCAGGCAGGGCCAATACGAGCAGTACTTC
>NA|NA|16|TRBJ2-3|TRBV5-1
CASSETTVGPTDTQYF
TGCGCCAGCAGCGAAACTACCGTTGGCCCCACAGATACGCAGTATTTT
>TRBD2|NA|17|TRBJ2-3|TRBV5-1
CASSLVGTSGIRYTQYF
TGCGCCAGCAGCTTGGTAGGGACTAGCGGGATCCGTTATACGCAGTATTTT
>NA|once|14|TRBJ2-4|TRBV6-1
CASSVQGGQNIQYF
TGTGCCAGCAGTGTACAGGGTGGGCAAAACATTCAGTACTTC
>TRBD2|NA|18|TRBJ2-7|TRBV11-1
CASSPGTSGPFSWYEQYF
TGTGCCAGCAGCCCGGGAACTAGCGGCCCCTTTTCGTGGTACGAGCAGTACTTC
>NA|NA|14|TRBJ2-1|TRBV5-4
CASSVTGGGNEQFF
TGTGCCAGCAGCGTCACAGGGGGAGGGAATGAGCAGTTCTTC
>TRBD1|NA|16|TRBJ1-1|TRBV7-2
CASSRGQGRMNTEAFF
TGTGCCAGCAGCCGGGGACAGGGAAGAATGAACACTGAAGCTTTCTTT
>TRBD2|NA|13|TRBJ2-1|TRBV7-2
CASSFRGGDEQFF
TGTGCCAGCAGCTTCCGGGGAGGGGATGAGCAGTTCTTC
>TRBD2|NA|15|TRBJ2-2|TRBV5-1
CASSFGGENTGELFF
TGCGCCAGCAGCTTCGGGGGGGAGAACACCGGGGAGCTGTTTTTT
>TRBD2|NA|15|TRBJ2-7|TRBV10-3
CAISEASGNSYEQYF
TGTGCCATCAGTGAGGCTAGCGGGAACTCCTACGAGCAGTACTTC
>NA|NA|14|TRBJ2-2|TRBV4-2
CASSQDRGTGELFF
TGTGCCAGCAGCCAGGACCGGGGCACCGGGGAGCTGTTTTTT
>NA|NA|14|TRBJ1-1|TRBV28
CASSQTDRNTEAFF
TGTGCCAGCAGCCAAACCGACAGGAACACTGAAGCTTTCTTT
>NA|few|15|TRBJ2-7|TRBV5-4
CASSLSGGTSYEQYF
TGTGCCAGCAGCTTATCTGGGGGCACCAGCTACGAGCAGTACTTC